This passage covers 15 T cell receptor beta chains from one sample sequenced in a study of T cell clonality in common variable immunodeficiency. Study observations and caveats: Reportedly, TCR beta sequences from common variable immunodeficiency showed fewer deletions and N-nucleotide insertions.

The repertoire was sequenced with immunoSEQ multiplex PCR; TCRdb's copy has only in-frame clones and lacks some. Listed for the sample are about 26,000 clones, none seen a single time. The antigens these receptors bind are not known. Input material: peripheral blood mononuclear cells. These receptors originate from a human donor with common variable immunodeficiency.

This clone was seen a few times. CDR3 DNA (partial): TGCAGTGCTAGTACTAGCGGGAGGGCCAATGAG. It is translated as CSASTSGRANE. The whole CDR3 sequence reads CSASTSGRANEQFF. The rearrangement uses TRBV20-1 and TRBJ2-1; 13 bases match TRBD2. The read ends 3 residues before the CDR3 terminus; that terminus is restored from the germline J gene. The CDR3 consists of 14 residues. J lost 6 bases, V lost 3 bases, and 2 bases had no gene match. The germline V gene encodes CDR1 DFQATT and CDR2 SNEGSKA (reference sequence).

In its sample, this clone was seen many times. Read coverage stops 3 residues before the CDR3 terminus; the germline J gene supplies the remainder. The V gene is TRBV30, the J gene TRBJ2-7; 11 bases agree with TRBD2. The CDR3 length is 16 residues. With 0 bases clipped from V and 0 bases from J, the junction kept 4 bases outside the gene matches. Per germline, CDR1 GTSNPN and CDR2 SVGIG (reference sequence). The CDR3 region is CAWSVRGLAVSYEQYF. CDR3 bases read: TGTGCCTGGAGTGTACGGGGACTAGCGGTCTCCTACGAG.

A remark on this clone: The CDR3 is cut off 3 residues early in the read; its end comes from the germline J gene. The chain couples TRBV7-9 to TRBJ2-5; tentatively, D is TRBD1 (5 bases). Trimming cost V 5 bases and J 2 bases, with 15 bases left between them. The CDR3 has 15 residues. Germline CDR1 and CDR2: SEHNR and FQNEAQ (reference sequence). The CDR3 spells CASSLHLTVQETQYF. Partial CDR3 DNA: TGTGCCAGCAGCCTCCATCTGACAGTACAAGAGACC.

In its sample, this clone was seen many times. The read terminates 3 residues before the CDR3 end, so the remaining end is supplied by the germline J gene. J is TRBJ1-2 and V is TRBV5-6; 9 bases align to TRBD1. The germline V gene encodes CDR1 SGHDT and CDR2 YYEEEE. V lost 4 bases, J lost 4 bases, and 8 bases stayed unmatched. CDR3 length: 15 amino acids. CDR3 protein: CASSPGTGIGYGYTF. The CDR3 DNA, read in part, is TGTGCCAGCAGCCCCGGGACAGGGATTGGCTATGGC.

Points on this clone: The read is 3 residues too short to cover the CDR3 end, so that end is filled in from the germline J gene. V is TRBV19 and J is TRBJ1-5, with D perhaps TRBD1 (5 bases). The CDR3 length is 14 residues. In germline, CDR1 is LNHDA, CDR2 SQIVND (reference sequence). Trimming cost V 2 bases and J 5 bases, with 10 bases left between them. The DNA read from the CDR3 is TGTGCCAGTAGTATACCCAGGGAGGATCAGCCC. Encoded protein: CASSIPREDQP. From start to end, the CDR3 is CASSIPREDQPQHF.

This clone was seen repeatedly, ten times or more. The CDR3 extends 3 residues past the end of the read, so its final part is completed from the germline J gene. This chain connects TRBV13 to TRBJ2-5; 8 nucleotides match TRBD1. This CDR3 has 16 residues. Germline values: CDR1 PRHDT, CDR2 FYEKMQ (reference sequence). Trimming at V came to 4 bases and at J to 4 bases, leaving 11 bases not matched to a gene. The DNA read from the CDR3 is TGTGCCAGCAGCTACGAAGTCCCAGGGGGCGGAGAGACC. As protein: CASSYEVPGGGET. The whole CDR3 region reads CASSYEVPGGGETQYF.

A word on this clone: The read comes to an end 3 residues before the CDR3 does, leaving the germline J gene to fill in the end. V usage is TRBV5-1 and J usage is TRBJ2-1, with D tentatively TRBD1 (5 bases). Germline CDR1 is SGHRS and CDR2 is YFSETQ. V lost 4 bases, J lost 0 bases, and 11 bases lay in between. This CDR3 spans 15 amino acids. The sequenced CDR3 bases are TGCGCCAGCAGCAAAACAGGAAACTCCTACAATGAG. It yields the protein CASSKTGNSYNE. The entire CDR3 is CASSKTGNSYNEQFF.

Of note for this clone: With the read ending 3 residues before the CDR3 end, the germline J gene is used to fill in that end. V is TRBV7-9 and J is TRBJ1-2; no definite D call. The CDR3 consists of 13 residues. The germline V and J ends were trimmed by 5 bases and 4 bases, with 11 bases remaining between them. The germline gives CDR1 SEHNR, CDR2 FQNEAQ (reference sequence). Incomplete CDR3 DNA: TGTGCCAGCAGCCGACATCTTCTCTATGGC. Encoded protein: CASSRHLLYG. From start to end, the CDR3 is CASSRHLLYGYTF.

The table lists this clone with many counts. The read comes to an end 3 residues before the CDR3 does, leaving the germline J gene to fill in the end. The chain has TRBV10-1 and TRBJ2-5, with 7 bases aligning to TRBD2. The CDR3 has 14 amino acids. J gave up 5 bases and V 2 bases, and 5 bases lay outside the gene matches. Germline values: CDR1 WNHNN, CDR2 SYGVQD (reference sequence). The CDR3 spells CASSESSGRETQYF. The sequenced CDR3 bases are TGCGCCAGCAGTGAGAGTAGCGGGCGGGAGACC.

This clone appeared a few times. Sequencing ends 3 residues short of the CDR3 end; the germline J gene provides the rest. This rearrangement joins TRBV6-2 or TRBV6-3 to TRBJ2-7; a possible D gene is TRBD2 (5 bases). The germline V and J ends were trimmed by 7 bases and 3 bases, with 13 bases remaining between them. Germline V gives CDR1 MNHEY, CDR2 SVGEGT. This CDR3 has 13 amino acids. The CDR3: CASTKSGFYEQYF. CDR3 DNA (partial): TGTGCCAGCACCAAATCGGGGTTCTACGAG.

Ten or more counts support this clone. The missing CDR3 end, 3 residues past where the read stops, is filled in from the germline J gene. This specimen includes other DNA sequences encoding the same CDR3. The chain is built from TRBV2 and TRBJ2-5; 13 bases fit TRBD2. V dropped 8 bases and J dropped 3; count of bases not matched to a gene: 12. CDR1 and CDR2 (germline): SNHLY, FYNNEI. This CDR3 contains 17 residues. CDR3 region: CASFDYRTSGGEETQYF. The CDR3 bases that were read are TGTGCCAGCTTCGATTATAGGACTAGCGGGGGTGAAGAGACC.

This clone was detected ten times or more. Coverage ceases 3 residues before the CDR3 finishes, and the germline J gene fills in the end. The rearrangement joins TRBV5-1 to TRBJ2-3, with 10 bases matching TRBD2. There are 16 residues in the CDR3. CDR1 is SGHRS and CDR2 is YFSETQ in the germline V gene. The J segment lost 2 bases and the V segment lost 4 bases, leaving 7 bases of the junction unmatched. CDR3 residues: CASSTGTSENTDTQYF. Incomplete CDR3 DNA: TGCGCCAGCAGCACAGGGACTAGCGAAAACACAGATACG.

This clone was seen a handful of times. The read halts 3 residues ahead of the CDR3 end, with the missing end drawn from the germline J gene. The V and J genes are TRBV29-1 and TRBJ2-3, with D perhaps matching TRBD2 (5 bases). The CDR3 is 13 amino acids. V was cut by 3 bases and J by 6 bases, with 13 bases left in between. Per germline, CDR1 SQVTM and CDR2 ANQGSEA. The CDR3 DNA, read in part, is TGCAGCGTTGATATGCGGGTCGGGGATACG. Translated: CSVDMRVGDT. The full CDR3 reads CSVDMRVGDTQYF.

This clone was detected ten times or more. Sequencing ends 3 residues short of the CDR3 end; the germline J gene provides the rest. V and J are TRBV12-3 or TRBV12-4 and TRBJ2-1; 10 bases match TRBD2. The CDR3 totals 17 residues. The V and J ends lost 4 bases and 7 bases, in that order; junction bases with no gene match: 13. The CDR3 reads CASSSGSGGARRNEQFF. CDR3 bases read: TGTGCCAGCAGTTCTGGGAGCGGGGGGGCTCGGAGGAATGAG.

Comment on this clone: The read ends 3 residues before the CDR3 terminus; that terminus is restored from the germline J gene. The rearrangement uses TRBV19 and TRBJ1-5; TRBD1 aligns across 11 bases. From germline, CDR1 is LNHDA and CDR2 SQIVND (reference sequence). Unmatched junction bases numbered 0, after V lost 1 base and J lost 4 bases. This CDR3 has 15 amino acids. The CDR3 bases that were read are TGTGCCAGTAGTATAGGGGACAGGGGGAATCAGCCC. This sequence encodes CASSIGDRGNQP. The entire CDR3 reads CASSIGDRGNQPQHF. Using reference TRBV19 and TRBJ1-5 for the parts outside the CDR3, the full variable domain is DGGITQSPKYLFRKEGQNVTLSCEQNLNHDAMYWYRQDPGQGLRLIYYSQIVNDFQKGDIAEGYSVSREKKESFPLTVTSAQKNPTAFYLCASSIGDRGNQPQHFGDGTRLSIL.